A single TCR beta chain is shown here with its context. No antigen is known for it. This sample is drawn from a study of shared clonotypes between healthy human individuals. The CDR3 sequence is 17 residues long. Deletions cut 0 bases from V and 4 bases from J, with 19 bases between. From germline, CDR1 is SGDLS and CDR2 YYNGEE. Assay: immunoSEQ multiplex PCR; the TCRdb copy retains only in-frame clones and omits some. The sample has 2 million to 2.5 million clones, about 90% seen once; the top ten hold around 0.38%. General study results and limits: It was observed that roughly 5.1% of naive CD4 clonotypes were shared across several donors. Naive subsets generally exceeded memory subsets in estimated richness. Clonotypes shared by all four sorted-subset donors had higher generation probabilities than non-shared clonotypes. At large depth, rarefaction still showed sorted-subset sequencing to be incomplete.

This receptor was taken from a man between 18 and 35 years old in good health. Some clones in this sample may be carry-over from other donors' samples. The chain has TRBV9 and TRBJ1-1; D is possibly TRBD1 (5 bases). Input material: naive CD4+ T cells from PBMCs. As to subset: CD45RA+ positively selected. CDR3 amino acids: CASSVDWGPPVSTEAFF. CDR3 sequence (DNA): TGTGCCAGCAGCGTAGATTGGGGCCCCCCGGTCAGCACTGAAGCTTTCTTT.